This record concerns one TCR beta chain sequence. Its specificity is unknown. These data originate in a study of brain metastases from non-small cell lung cancer. Overall study results and limits: T-cell infiltration was lower in brain metastases than primaries (P < 0.001). T-cell clones appeared expanded in around 60% of brain metastases relative to matched primary tumors.

Using immunoSEQ multiplex PCR, the repertoire was profiled, and TCRdb retains in-frame clones only, with some absent. This sample has 2,000 or so clones, with roughly nine tenths found just once. This CDR3 spans 12 amino acids. V lost 2 bases and J 9 bases, leaving 10 bases between the germline ends. This TCR was recovered from a donor at least 40 years old with non-small cell lung cancer. Sequenced sample: primary lung tumor tissue. The chain is built from TRBV12-3 or TRBV12-4 and TRBJ2-5, with a tentative D call TRBD2 (6 bases). CDR3 residues: CASSLRGEAQYF. In nucleotides, the CDR3 is TGTGCCAGCAGTTTACGCGGGGAGGCCCAGTACTTC.